These 27 T cell receptor beta chains were all obtained from the same sample, sequenced in a study of blood T cells in healthy people across ages (dated by TCRdb to between 2015 and 2017). The library was built by means of 5' RACE. Reads for this sample came from an Illumina HiSeq 2500. A second roughly 6 to 12 cycle PCR used a sample-barcoded 5' primer and a J-beta primer mix. In-frame beta chains were kept once TCRdb had trimmed the public reads at Q25 with fastp and called clones with MiXCR. Entries that share a CDR3 protein sequence are merged under the most common genes and DNA. Present in this sample are about 1 million distinct CDR3 sequences, under 55% of which were seen just once. Jointly, the top ten make up approximately 20% of the sample. The specimen sequenced was blood. The receptors stem from a woman in her fifties or sixties in good health.

The chain links TRBV6-5 to TRBJ2-5; D possibly corresponds to TRBD2 (5 bases). Germline V gives CDR1 MNHEY, CDR2 SVGAGI. The length of the CDR3 is 15 residues. The V end lost 0 bases, the J end lost 2 bases, and 10 bases lay between the germline ends. Here the CDR3 reads CASSYSGSTQETQYF. The CDR3 DNA sequence: TGTGCCAGCAGTTACTCTGGGAGCACACAAGAGACCCAGTACTTC.

This sequence joins TRBV13 and TRBJ1-6; D possibly corresponds to TRBD1 (5 bases). This CDR3 comprises 15 residues. Germline values: CDR1 PRHDT, CDR2 FYEKMQ (reference sequence). Trimming took 3 bases from V and 6 from J, leaving 12 bases between them. The CDR3 loop reads CASSFQGPRNSPLHF. In DNA form, the CDR3 reads TGTGCCAGCAGCTTCCAGGGCCCGCGTAATTCACCCCTCCACTTT.

This clonotype has more than one count but fewer than ten. The CDR3 protein is CASSEGGLEYF. In DNA form, the CDR3 reads TGTGCCAGCAGTGAAGGGGGCTTGGAGTACTTC. The chain uses TRBV2 and TRBJ2-4, with D possibly matching TRBD1 (5 bases). V was trimmed by 1 base and J by 14 bases, leaving 9 bases between them. From germline, CDR1 is SNHLY and CDR2 FYNNEI. CDR3 length: 11 residues.

This clonotype has just one count. An end of the junction does not agree with germline; a read error may underlie this. V is TRBV5-1 and J is TRBJ2-5, with D perhaps matching TRBD1 (7 bases). CDR3 size: 11 residues. Germline CDR1 reads SGHRS; CDR2 reads YFSETQ. The CDR3 sequence is CACRGEETQYF. In DNA form, the CDR3 reads TGCGCCTGCAGGGGGGAAGAGACCCAGTACTTC.

A few counts support this clonotype. V gene TRBV11-2 combines with J gene TRBJ2-3; D gene ambiguous. The CDR3 extends over 12 amino acids. The germline V and J ends were trimmed by 4 bases and 4 bases, with 6 bases remaining between them. Germline V gene data show CDR1 as SGHAT and CDR2 as FQNNGV. This CDR3 reads CASSSQSDTQYF. CDR3 bases: TGTGCCAGCAGCTCCCAGTCAGATACGCAGTATTTT.

V is TRBV20-1 and J is TRBJ1-2; no reliable D call. The germline V gene encodes CDR1 DFQATT and CDR2 SNEGSKA (reference sequence). This CDR3 spans 13 amino acids. V lost 0 bases, J lost 7 bases, and 12 bases lay in between. Here the CDR3 DNA reads TGCAGTGCTAGAGATCAGGAAGGATCTGGCTACACCTTC. Translated, it gives CSARDQEGSGYTF.

This clonotype came up a few times. The chain recombines TRBV10-3 with TRBJ1-2; D possibly corresponds to TRBD1 (6 bases). V lost 0 bases, J lost 4 bases, and 12 bases lay in between. Germline V gene data show CDR1 as ENHRY and CDR2 as SYGVKD. The CDR3 has 15 amino acids. The CDR3 DNA sequence: TGTGCCATCAGTGAGTCGCCAGGGGCGGGCTATGGCTACACCTTC. Protein product: CAISESPGAGYGYTF.

This clonotype was observed a few times. The V gene is TRBV20-1, the J gene TRBJ1-2, with 10 bases that match TRBD1. Germline V CDR1 and CDR2: DFQATT, SNEGSKA (reference sequence). With V trimmed by 4 bases and J by 8 bases, 19 bases remained unmatched. The length of the CDR3 is 17 residues. As DNA, the CDR3 is TGCAGTGCTATAAACTCCGGGACAGGGGATCCCTTGAGCGGCTACACCTTC. It encodes CSAINSGTGDPLSGYTF.

The chain joins TRBV7-8 to TRBJ2-1; D is unresolved. The V end was cut by 5 bases, the J end by 1 base, with 21 bases between. Per the germline V gene, CDR1 is SGHVS and CDR2 is FQNEAQ. The CDR3 covers 18 residues. Here the CDR3 reads CASSPEASGVRSYNEQFF. The CDR3, as DNA: TGTGCCAGCAGCCCAGAGGCCAGTGGAGTAAGGTCCTACAATGAGCAGTTCTTC.

This clonotype appeared once. One end of the junction is discordant with germline, which a read error may explain. This chain connects TRBV12-3 or TRBV12-4 to TRBJ2-3; 7 nucleotides agree with TRBD1. CDR3 length: 13 residues. The CDR3 region is CASSPNRGDAQYF. CDR3 nucleotides: TGTGCCAGCAGCCCAAACAGGGGAGATGCGCAGTATTTT.

This chain connects TRBV19 to TRBJ2-7; possibly TRBD1 for D (6 bases). The germline V gene has CDR1 LNHDA and CDR2 SQIVND (reference sequence). Trimming stripped 5 bases from V and 6 bases from J, with 14 bases between. The CDR3 length is 13 residues. The CDR3 protein is CASSLTQGSEQYF. CDR3 coding DNA: TGTGCCAGTAGTCTCACACAGGGATCCGAGCAGTACTTC. Together with reference TRBV19 and TRBJ2-7, the CDR3 gives the full variable domain: DGGITQSPKYLFRKEGQNVTLSCEQNLNHDAMYWYRQDPGQGLRLIYYSQIVNDFQKGDIAEGYSVSREKKESFPLTVTSAQKNPTAFYLCASSLTQGSEQYFGPGTRLTVT.

This clonotype has a handful of counts. The genes are TRBV2 and TRBJ2-7; D could derive from TRBD1 or TRBD2 (6 bases each). V lost 8 bases to trimming and J lost 6 bases, with 23 bases between them. This CDR3 spans 15 amino acids. The germline V gene encodes CDR1 SNHLY and CDR2 FYNNEI. Here the CDR3 reads CASLRGGQGNREQYF. The CDR3 region has the DNA TGTGCCAGCCTCCGTGGGGGGCAGGGGAACCGCGAGCAGTACTTC. Full variable domain (outside the CDR3, taken from reference TRBV2 and TRBJ2-7): EPEVTQTPSHQVTQMGQEVILRCVPISNHLYFYWYRQILGQKVEFLVSFYNNEISEKSEIFDDQFSVERPDGSNFTLKIRSTKLEDSAMYFCASLRGGQGNREQYFGPGTRLTVT.

The chain carries TRBV20-1 and TRBJ2-7; 8 bases align to TRBD2. V gave up 1 base and J gave up 7 bases; unmatched junction bases: 12. Germline-derived CDR1 and CDR2 are DFQATT and SNEGSKA (reference sequence). This CDR3 is built from 15 residues. The CDR3 sequence is CSARAETSGYNEQYF. CDR3 DNA sequence: TGCAGTGCTAGAGCCGAAACTAGCGGTTACAATGAGCAGTACTTC.

This clonotype was counted between two and nine times. Here the CDR3 DNA reads TGCAGCGTTGAAGACAGGACGAACTACGAGCAGTACTTC. It yields the protein CSVEDRTNYEQYF. The chain carries TRBV29-1 and TRBJ2-7; D uncertain. CDR3 length: 13 residues. The V gene lost 0 bases and the J gene lost 3 bases, with 9 bases spanning the gap. Germline CDR1 SQVTM, CDR2 ANQGSEA.

The chain joins TRBV5-1 to TRBJ2-1; D gene ambiguous. V was clipped by 0 bases and J by 0 bases, with 13 bases between them. The CDR3 has 17 residues. Germline V CDR1 and CDR2: SGHRS, YFSETQ. The CDR3 reads CASSLGLTASSYNEQFF. CDR3 nucleotide sequence: TGCGCCAGCAGCTTGGGGCTTACGGCCTCCTCCTACAATGAGCAGTTCTTC. Variable domain in full (rest from reference TRBV5-1 and TRBJ2-1): KAGVTQTPRYLIKTRGQQVTLSCSPISGHRSVSWYQQTPGQGLQFLFEYFSETQRNKGNFPGRFSGRQFSNSRSEMNVSTLELGDSALYLCASSLGLTASSYNEQFFGPGTRLTVL.

This clonotype was seen only a few times. This rearrangement joins TRBV12-3 or TRBV12-4 to TRBJ2-4; possibly TRBD1 or TRBD2 for D (5 bases each). This CDR3 has 14 residues. V was pared by 1 base and J by 7 bases, with 11 bases between. The CDR3 sequence: CASSLGGNRNIQYF. The CDR3 DNA reads as TGTGCCAGCAGTTTAGGGGGGAACAGGAACATTCAGTACTTC.

Only a few counts were recorded for this clonotype. V and J are TRBV20-1 and TRBJ2-1; D call uncertain. The germline CDR1 and CDR2 sequences are DFQATT and SNEGSKA (reference sequence). Deletions cut 7 bases from V and 0 bases from J, with 19 bases between. The CDR3 spans 16 residues. The CDR3 coding sequence is TGCAGTGGTGCTGGGTTGGGAATGAGCTCCTACAATGAGCAGTTCTTC. It encodes CSGAGLGMSSYNEQFF.

This clonotype was counted a few times. J is TRBJ2-1 and V is TRBV2, with 7 bases identical to TRBD2. V lost 4 bases and J lost 2; bases outside the gene matches: 2. Germline V gene sequence: CDR1 SNHLY, CDR2 FYNNEI. CDR3 length equals 14 residues. The CDR3 loop is CASSAGGTYNEQFF. CDR3 nucleotide sequence: TGTGCCAGCAGTGCGGGGGGTACCTACAATGAGCAGTTCTTC.

This clonotype was seen only a few times. The rearrangement links TRBV5-1 to TRBJ2-7; TRBD1 matches 7 bases. The CDR3 extends over 14 amino acids. V shed 4 bases and J 5 bases; nucleotides not matched to a gene: 9. CDR1 SGHRS and CDR2 YFSETQ come from the germline V gene. CDR3 coding DNA: TGCGCCAGCAGCCGAACCACAGGGGATGACGAGCAGTACTTC. Translated: CASSRTTGDDEQYF.

V and J are TRBV27 and TRBJ2-3, with D possibly called TRBD1 or TRBD2 (5 bases each). Germline lookup yields CDR1 MNHEY and CDR2 SMNVEV (reference sequence). This CDR3 has 15 residues. With 7 bases removed from V and 2 bases from J, the gap between germline ends came to 16 bases. This CDR3 reads CASTGTPRYTDTQYF. The CDR3 nucleotides read TGTGCCAGCACAGGGACGCCAAGGTACACAGATACGCAGTATTTT.

The chain combines TRBV27 with TRBJ2-7; 12 nucleotides align to TRBD2. Losses at the gene ends were 5 bases for V and 6 bases for J; bases not matched to a gene: 11. The CDR3 contains 16 residues. Germline values: CDR1 MNHEY, CDR2 SMNVEV (reference sequence). The CDR3 reads CASSPRRLAGVGEQYF. CDR3 sequence (DNA): TGTGCCAGCAGTCCCCGAAGACTAGCGGGAGTGGGCGAGCAGTACTTC.

CDR3 region: CSVFFKQGAQGDTQYF. The CDR3 bases are TGCAGCGTTTTCTTTAAACAGGGGGCGCAGGGAGATACGCAGTATTTT. The V and J genes are TRBV29-1 and TRBJ2-3; 9 positions agree with TRBD1. V trimming: 5 bases; J trimming: 5 bases; junction bases outside the gene matches: 14. Germline V gene sequence: CDR1 SQVTM, CDR2 ANQGSEA. The length of the CDR3 is 16 residues.

This clonotype has only a few counts. The V gene is TRBV5-1, the J gene TRBJ2-1; D is possibly TRBD1 or TRBD2 (5 bases each). The CDR3 contains 15 residues. Germline CDR1 is SGHRS and CDR2 is YFSETQ. V was trimmed by 7 bases and J by 8 bases, leaving 22 bases between them. As DNA, the CDR3 is TGCGCCAGCGGGGCGGGCACCCGCCCTTTGCATGAGCAGTTCTTC. Translating gives CASGAGTRPLHEQFF.

The chain joins TRBV20-1 to TRBJ2-1, with 9 bases that match TRBD2. The CDR3 has 10 amino acids. Germline lookup yields CDR1 DFQATT and CDR2 SNEGSKA (reference sequence). This CDR3 is CSFSGRREFF. For the CDR3, the DNA is TGCAGCTTTAGCGGGAGAAGGGAGTTCTTC.

On this clonotype: A junction end diverges from the germline sequence, so it may reflect a read error. The chain recombines TRBV7-9 with TRBJ2-4, with D maybe TRBD1 (5 bases). In germline, CDR1 is SEHNR, CDR2 FQNEAQ (reference sequence). The CDR3 is made up of 16 amino acids. The CDR3 here is CASSLALGAAKNTQYF. CDR3 coding DNA: TGTGCCAGCAGCTTAGCGCTTGGGGCAGCCAAAAACACTCAGTACTTC.

V gene TRBV27 combines with J gene TRBJ2-7; tentatively, D is TRBD2 (6 bases). The germline gives CDR1 MNHEY, CDR2 SMNVEV (reference sequence). Trimming removed 5 bases from V and 2 bases from J, with 13 bases in between. The CDR3 contains 14 residues. The CDR3 reads CASSRRVRTYEQYF. The CDR3 DNA reads as TGTGCCAGCAGTCGGAGGGTCCGGACCTACGAGCAGTACTTC.

The chain links TRBV15 to TRBJ2-4; 7 bases agree with TRBD1. This CDR3 region has 18 residues. CDR1 is LNHNV and CDR2 is YYDKDF in the germline V gene (reference sequence). V trimming: 4 bases; J trimming: 0 bases; junction bases outside the gene matches: 12. The CDR3 region is CATSTGTDPNLAKNIQYF. Written as DNA, the CDR3 is TGTGCCACCAGCACCGGGACAGACCCTAATCTAGCCAAAAACATTCAGTACTTC.